This T cell receptor beta chain came from a study of shared clonotypes between healthy human individuals. Overall study: The donor group consisted of a couple of women and three men, aged 18 to 49.

CDR3 size: 15 residues. The trim removed 2 bases at V and 5 bases at J, leaving 8 bases unmatched. Germline loops: CDR1 KGHSH, CDR2 LQKENI. Replicate PCRs run on unsorted PBMC used around 0.3 ug DNA, which was approximately 30,000 T cell genomes. Sequenced by immunoSEQ multiplex PCR; TCRdb stores in-frame clones only, minus some. The profile shows about 480,000 clones, 75% to 80% of them singletons. The V and J genes are TRBV18 and TRBJ1-2; the match to TRBD1 covers 7 bases. This TCR was recovered from a woman aged 35 to 49 in good health. Some clones in this sample may be carry-over from other donors' samples. Sequenced material: PBMCs. CDR3 sequence (DNA): TGTGCCAGCTCACCATCTCCGGGACAGTTTTATGGCTACACCTTC. This sequence encodes CASSPSPGQFYGYTF.